These 25 T cell receptor beta chains were all obtained from the same sample, sequenced in a study of early T cells in non-severe SARS-CoV-2 infection. TCRdb re-analysed the 5' RACE reads in MiXCR, keeping a single row per CDR3 protein. The table shows around 50,000 distinct CDR3 sequences, with roughly 9.8% occurring only once. The material sequenced was whole blood. The receptors were sampled from an adult who was a healthcare worker with PCR-confirmed SARS-CoV-2 infection or an uninfected control (not recorded which).

This clonotype has a handful of counts. The chain recombines TRBV18 with TRBJ2-7; TRBD1 matches at 7 bases. CDR3 size: 15 residues. With 3 bases clipped from V and 2 bases from J, the junction kept 7 bases outside the gene matches. The germline gives CDR1 KGHSH, CDR2 LQKENI. Written as DNA, the CDR3 is TGTGCCAGCTCACCTGAGACAGGGACCCCCTACGAGCAGTACTTC. Its translation is CASSPETGTPYEQYF.

In this sample, this clonotype turned up many times. J is TRBJ1-4 and V is TRBV5-4, with TRBD1 matching over 7 bases. Germline V gene lookup returns CDR1 SGHNT and CDR2 YYREEE (reference sequence). The V segment lost 2 bases and the J segment 5 bases; nucleotides outside the gene matches: 6. The CDR3 covers 15 residues. The CDR3 is CASSLLGTANEKLFF. The CDR3 bases are TGTGCCAGCAGCTTATTAGGGACAGCGAATGAAAAACTGTTTTTT.

This sequence joins TRBV11-2 and TRBJ2-7; tentative D call: TRBD2 (5 bases). From germline, CDR1 is SGHAT and CDR2 FQNNGV. This CDR3 is 15 amino acids long. Trimming shortened V by 0 bases and J by 1 base, and 10 bases separated the two germline ends. Written as DNA, the CDR3 is TGTGCCAGCAGCTTAGAGAGGGCCGGATCCTACGAGCAGTACTTC. Translating it yields CASSLERAGSYEQYF.

This chain links TRBV7-9 with TRBJ2-2; D uncertain. Germline CDR1 reads SEHNR; CDR2 reads FQNEAQ (reference sequence). CDR3 length equals 13 residues. Trimming pared 6 bases from V and 0 bases from J, leaving 5 bases between. DNA for the CDR3: TGTGCCAGCAGAACATCGAACACCGGGGAGCTGTTTTTT. Amino acids: CASRTSNTGELFF.

This clonotype was picked up many times. J is TRBJ2-1 and V is TRBV7-2; TRBD2 is a possible D gene (5 bases). From germline, CDR1 is SGHTA and CDR2 FQGNSA. Trimming shortened V by 6 bases and J by 2 bases, and 14 bases separated the two germline ends. The CDR3 totals 15 residues. CDR3 sequence (DNA): TGTGCCAGCAGGGGCCGGACTGGAACCTACAATGAGCAGTTCTTC. Protein product: CASRGRTGTYNEQFF.

This clonotype was seen ten or more times. J is TRBJ2-7 and V is TRBV6-1, with 8 bases lining up with TRBD2. The V and J ends lost 1 base and 0 bases, in that order; junction bases with no gene match: 5. Germline-derived CDR1 and CDR2 are MNHNS and SASEGT. The CDR3 runs to 16 residues. In nucleotides, the CDR3 is TGTGCCAGCAGTGAAGGGGCCGGGACTAGCTCCTACGAGCAGTACTTC. This translates into CASSEGAGTSSYEQYF.

In this sample, this clonotype turned up many times. This chain connects TRBV30 to TRBJ1-1; D gene unclear. Germline CDR1 reads GTSNPN; CDR2 reads SVGIG (reference sequence). This CDR3 has 14 residues. V dropped 0 bases and J dropped 5 bases, with 13 bases sitting between them. CDR3 nucleotide sequence: TGTGCCTGGAGTGTATGGGAGGCGAAAACTGAAGCTTTCTTT. Protein: CAWSVWEAKTEAFF.

This clonotype was seen repeatedly, ten times or more. The chain has TRBV5-4 and TRBJ2-7; TRBD1 aligns across 11 bases. Germline-derived CDR1 and CDR2 are SGHNT and YYREEE (reference sequence). Trimming removed 4 bases from V and 2 bases from J; junction bases left unmatched: 5. CDR3 length: 15 residues. The CDR3 nucleotides are TGTGCCAGCAGCGGCCCGGGACAGGGGGCCTACGAGCAGTACTTC. Amino acids: CASSGPGQGAYEQYF.

The gene calls are TRBV10-3 and TRBJ1-2; D is unresolved. V was pared by 2 bases and J by 4 bases, with 5 bases between. CDR1 ENHRY and CDR2 SYGVKD come from the germline V gene. CDR3 size: 12 residues. The CDR3 nucleotides are TGTGCCATCAGTGAGGAAGTCTATGGCTACACCTTC. Translation gives CAISEEVYGYTF.

The table lists this clonotype with many counts. The chain links TRBV5-1 to TRBJ2-7; 7 bases line up with TRBD2. CDR1 is SGHRS, CDR2 YFSETQ, per germline. The CDR3 extends over 14 amino acids. J was trimmed by 0 bases and V by 2 bases; bases with no gene match: 2. The CDR3 sequence: CASSFLADSYEQYF. The CDR3, as DNA: TGCGCCAGCAGCTTCCTAGCGGACTCCTACGAGCAGTACTTC.

The chain has TRBV2 and TRBJ2-5, with TRBD2 matching 9 bases. This CDR3 spans 16 amino acids. The germline V gene has CDR1 SNHLY and CDR2 FYNNEI. The V segment lost 8 bases and the J segment 5 bases; nucleotides outside the gene matches: 15. The CDR3 reads CASLRAGGRFGETQYF. The CDR3 nucleotides read TGTGCCAGCCTTCGGGCGGGAGGGCGATTCGGGGAGACCCAGTACTTC.

V is TRBV11-1 and J is TRBJ1-1; D gene unclear. Between the trimmed V and J ends, which lost 2 bases and 4 bases, there was a span of 14 bases. From germline, CDR1 is SGHAT and CDR2 FQDESV (reference sequence). This CDR3 has 15 residues. Here the CDR3 reads CASSLQASPGTEAFF. CDR3 sequence (DNA): TGTGCCAGCAGCTTACAGGCCTCTCCGGGCACTGAAGCTTTCTTT. The full variable domain, completed using reference TRBV11-1 and TRBJ1-1, is EAEVAQSPRYKITEKSQAVAFWCDPISGHATLYWYRQILGQGPELLVQFQDESVVDDSQLPKDRFSAERLKGVDSTLKIQPAELGDSAMYLCASSLQASPGTEAFFGQGTRLTVV.

There are many counts of this clonotype. The chain uses TRBV29-1 and TRBJ2-3, with 14 bases aligning to TRBD2. Unmatched junction bases numbered 5, after V lost 4 bases and J lost 8 bases. The CDR3 totals 14 residues. The germline CDR1 and CDR2 sequences are SQVTM and ANQGSEA. The chain's CDR3 is CSVAGLAGVSTQYF. The CDR3, as DNA: TGCAGCGTTGCGGGACTAGCGGGAGTAAGTACGCAGTATTTT.

This clonotype has ten or more counts. J is TRBJ2-5 and V is TRBV20-1; either TRBD1 or TRBD2 may supply D (5 bases each). Trimming took off 5 bases at V and 5 bases at J, with 15 bases between the two ends. Germline V lookup: CDR1 DFQATT, CDR2 SNEGSKA (reference sequence). The CDR3 loop spans 13 amino acids. Here the CDR3 reads CSAPGTLVETQYF. For the CDR3, the DNA is TGCAGTGCTCCCGGGACCCTCGTGGAGACCCAGTACTTC.

This clonotype appeared many times. This chain links TRBV30 with TRBJ2-3, with a tentative D call TRBD2 (5 bases). The CDR3 loop spans 11 amino acids. Trimming pared 4 bases from V and 4 bases from J, leaving 6 bases between. The germline V gene has CDR1 GTSNPN and CDR2 SVGIG (reference sequence). This CDR3 is CAWTSSDTQYF. DNA of the CDR3: TGTGCCTGGACTAGCTCAGATACGCAGTATTTT.

This clonotype was seen at least ten times. The V gene is TRBV7-8, the J gene TRBJ2-7; D perhaps matches TRBD2 (6 bases). Germline assignment: CDR1 SGHVS and CDR2 FQNEAQ. V was trimmed by 2 bases and J by 1 base, leaving 12 bases between them. The CDR3 runs to 15 residues. This chain's CDR3 is CASSLLTGVSYEQYF. The CDR3 DNA follows: TGTGCCAGCAGCTTATTAACGGGAGTTTCCTACGAGCAGTACTTC.

This clonotype was detected a few times. The V gene is TRBV12-3 or TRBV12-4, the J gene TRBJ1-2; TRBD1 aligns across 7 bases. The CDR3 extends over 15 amino acids. Trimming took 6 bases from V and 8 from J; bases not matched to a gene: 15. The CDR3 DNA reads TGTGCCAGCAGACCCGAATGGGACAGTCGAAGCGGCTACACCTTC. It yields the protein CASRPEWDSRSGYTF.

This clonotype was seen ten or more times. V usage is TRBV6-5 and J usage is TRBJ2-1; D is possibly TRBD1 or TRBD2 (5 bases each). Germline-derived CDR1 and CDR2 are MNHEY and SVGAGI. The ends were cut back, 5 bases at V and 3 bases at J, with 11 bases in the middle. The CDR3 extends over 14 amino acids. The CDR3 DNA reads as TGTGCCAGCAGTGTCCGGGACGTCTACAATGAGCAGTTCTTC. Its translation is CASSVRDVYNEQFF.

This clonotype was seen only a few times. The chain joins TRBV2 to TRBJ2-7; TRBD1 agrees at 7 bases. Germline values: CDR1 SNHLY, CDR2 FYNNEI. J lost 5 bases, V lost 8 bases, and 9 bases had no gene match. This CDR3 is built from 13 residues. DNA for the CDR3: TGTGCCAGCGATGAGGTAGGGGGCGACGAGCAGTACTTC. Translation gives CASDEVGGDEQYF.

This clonotype was counted at least ten times. The chain is built from TRBV5-4 and TRBJ2-7; D not resolved. CDR3 length: 15 residues. The V end was cut by 0 bases, the J end by 2 bases, with 12 bases between. Germline V gives CDR1 SGHNT, CDR2 YYREEE (reference sequence). Written as DNA, the CDR3 is TGTGCCAGCAGCTTGGTGAACTCAGGAACCTACGAGCAGTACTTC. Protein product: CASSLVNSGTYEQYF.

In nucleotides, the CDR3 is TGTGCCAGTAGTATAGATCCCCGACAGGTGTATAGCAATCAGCCCCAGCATTTT. Encoded protein: CASSIDPRQVYSNQPQHF. V usage is TRBV19 and J usage is TRBJ1-5, with D perhaps matching TRBD1 (6 bases). The CDR3 is 18 amino acids. V was shortened by 0 bases and J by 0 bases, with 15 bases between the two germline ends. Looked up from germline, CDR1 is LNHDA and CDR2 is SQIVND (reference sequence). Complete variable domain (other parts from reference TRBV19 and TRBJ1-5): DGGITQSPKYLFRKEGQNVTLSCEQNLNHDAMYWYRQDPGQGLRLIYYSQIVNDFQKGDIAEGYSVSREKKESFPLTVTSAQKNPTAFYLCASSIDPRQVYSNQPQHFGDGTRLSIL.

This clonotype was counted many times. The J gene is TRBJ2-1, the V gene TRBV2, with D maybe TRBD2 (5 bases). This CDR3 comprises 14 residues. With 4 bases removed from V and 0 bases from J, the gap between germline ends came to 7 bases. Germline CDR1 SNHLY, CDR2 FYNNEI. This chain's CDR3 is CASSVLASYNEQFF. The CDR3 DNA reads as TGTGCCAGCAGTGTGCTAGCCTCCTACAATGAGCAGTTCTTC.

This clonotype was counted many times. The chain uses TRBV10-1 and TRBJ2-1; no clear D. V lost 2 bases and J lost 10, with 12 bases in between. Per the germline V gene, CDR1 is WNHNN and CDR2 is SYGVQD (reference sequence). The CDR3 is made up of 13 amino acids. The CDR3 here is CASSEVSGEEQFF. The CDR3 DNA sequence: TGCGCCAGCAGTGAGGTCTCGGGCGAGGAGCAGTTCTTC.

This clonotype was found many times. For the CDR3, the DNA is TGCAGTGCTATCGGGGGCACAGATACGCAGTATTTT. This gives the protein CSAIGGTDTQYF. J is TRBJ2-3 and V is TRBV20-1, with a possible D match to TRBD2 (5 bases). The CDR3 length is 12 residues. V was trimmed by 4 bases and J by 1 base, leaving 6 bases between them. Germline loops: CDR1 DFQATT, CDR2 SNEGSKA (reference sequence).

There are many counts of this clonotype. The genes are TRBV28 and TRBJ2-7; 11 positions match TRBD1. V lost 5 bases and J lost 7; bases outside the gene matches: 10. The CDR3 contains 15 residues. The germline V gene encodes CDR1 MDHEN and CDR2 SYDVKM. CDR3 residues: CASSPTGTGGGEQYF. DNA of the CDR3: TGTGCCAGCAGTCCCACCGGGACAGGGGGAGGGGAGCAGTACTTC. The whole variable domain, remainder taken from reference TRBV28 and TRBJ2-7, is DVKVTQSSRYLVKRTGEKVFLECVQDMDHENMFWYRQDPGLGLRLIYFSYDVKMKEKGDIPEGYSVSREKKERFSLILESASTNQTSMYLCASSPTGTGGGEQYFGPGTRLTVT.